This entry lists 9 T cell receptor beta chains sequenced from one sample in a study of T cells in Graves' hyperthyroidism and ophthalmopathy. TCR beta CDR3 regions were amplified from RNA transcripts. HTBI primers drove first-round RT-PCR of the TCR CDR3. TCRdb fed the multiplex PCR reads into MiXCR, producing one record per CDR3 protein. This table holds around 350,000 distinct CDR3 sequences, approximately 18% found once. Sequenced: blood. Receptors were obtained from a woman aged 25-40 years with Graves' hyperthyroidism that later progressed to Graves' ophthalmopathy.

The sample holds many counts of this clonotype. The rearrangement links TRBV20-1 to TRBJ1-2, with D unclear. This CDR3 spans 12 amino acids. Germline CDR1 DFQATT, CDR2 SNEGSKA (reference sequence). Trimming removed 5 bases at V and 5 bases at J, with 12 bases between. CDR3 bases: TGCAGTGCTTTGACCGGACTTTATGGCTACACCTTC. This codes for CSALTGLYGYTF.

In this sample, this clonotype turned up many times. The chain recombines TRBV28 with TRBJ1-4, with a weak D call TRBD1 (6 bases). Looked up from germline, CDR1 is MDHEN and CDR2 is SYDVKM. Trimming shortened V by 5 bases and J by 0 bases, and 10 bases separated the two germline ends. The CDR3 sequence is 15 residues long. The CDR3 spells CASSEGGTTNEKLFF. The CDR3 bases are TGTGCCAGCAGTGAGGGGGGGACAACTAATGAAAAACTGTTTTTT.

This clonotype appeared a single time. The chain links TRBV15 to TRBJ1-2; D is possibly TRBD1 (5 bases). Germline values: CDR1 LNHNV, CDR2 YYDKDF (reference sequence). The CDR3 sequence is 15 residues long. The V end was cut by 0 bases, the J end by 7 bases, with 15 bases between. The CDR3 protein is CATSRDNPLGTGYTF. The CDR3 DNA is TGTGCCACCAGCAGAGATAACCCCCTGGGGACTGGCTACACCTTC.

This clonotype was recorded many times. The chain is built from TRBV7-9 and TRBJ2-1; D is possibly TRBD1 or TRBD2 (5 bases each). The V end lost 1 base, the J end lost 3 bases, and 7 bases lay between the germline ends. The CDR3 is made up of 14 amino acids. The germline V gene has CDR1 SEHNR and CDR2 FQNEAQ (reference sequence). The CDR3 DNA reads as TGTGCCAGCAGCTTAGGTGGGGGCTACAATGAGCAGTTCTTC. This translates into CASSLGGGYNEQFF.

Only a few counts were recorded for this clonotype. The chain couples TRBV12-3 or TRBV12-4 to TRBJ2-7; D is possibly TRBD1 or TRBD2 (7 bases each). Deletions cut 6 bases from V and 7 bases from J, with 22 bases between. The CDR3 contains 15 residues. This CDR3 is CASSQGGSYLREQYF. The CDR3 DNA sequence: TGTGCCAGCAGCCAGGGGGGGTCCTATCTTCGAGAGCAGTACTTC.

The V gene is TRBV20-1, the J gene TRBJ1-1; a weak D match, TRBD1 (5 bases). Germline loops: CDR1 DFQATT, CDR2 SNEGSKA (reference sequence). CDR3 length: 16 amino acids. Trimming took 2 bases from V and 5 from J, leaving 21 bases between them. For the CDR3, the DNA is TGCAGTGCTAGAAGGACGGGGCATGTTGGTAGGACTGAAGCTTTCTTT. Protein product: CSARRTGHVGRTEAFF.

This clonotype was counted once. The chain employs TRBV12-3 or TRBV12-4 and TRBJ2-7, with TRBD1 matching 11 bases. V was pared by 3 bases and J by 6 bases, with 4 bases of the junction left unmatched. This CDR3 contains 14 residues. CDR3 nucleotide sequence: TGTGCCAGCAGTTTGGGACAGGGGGTGTTCGAGCAGTACTTC. It translates to CASSLGQGVFEQYF.

This clonotype was picked up many times. The J gene is TRBJ1-2, the V gene TRBV6-1; D possibly corresponds to TRBD1 (5 bases). Per the germline V gene, CDR1 is MNHNS and CDR2 is SASEGT. The CDR3 is made up of 14 amino acids. V was shortened by 2 bases and J by 3 bases, with 10 bases between the two germline ends. This CDR3 reads CASSEPARDYGYTF. CDR3 coding DNA: TGTGCCAGCAGTGAACCGGCCAGGGACTATGGCTACACCTTC.

This clonotype occurred many times. CDR3 in amino acids: CASSMTVGGNEQFF. The CDR3, as DNA: TGTGCCAGTAGTATGACAGTCGGGGGCAATGAGCAGTTCTTC. The chain couples TRBV19 to TRBJ2-1, with D tentatively TRBD2 (6 bases). Trimming removed 3 bases from V and 6 bases from J, with 12 bases in between. The germline gives CDR1 LNHDA, CDR2 SQIVND (reference sequence). The CDR3 has 14 residues.